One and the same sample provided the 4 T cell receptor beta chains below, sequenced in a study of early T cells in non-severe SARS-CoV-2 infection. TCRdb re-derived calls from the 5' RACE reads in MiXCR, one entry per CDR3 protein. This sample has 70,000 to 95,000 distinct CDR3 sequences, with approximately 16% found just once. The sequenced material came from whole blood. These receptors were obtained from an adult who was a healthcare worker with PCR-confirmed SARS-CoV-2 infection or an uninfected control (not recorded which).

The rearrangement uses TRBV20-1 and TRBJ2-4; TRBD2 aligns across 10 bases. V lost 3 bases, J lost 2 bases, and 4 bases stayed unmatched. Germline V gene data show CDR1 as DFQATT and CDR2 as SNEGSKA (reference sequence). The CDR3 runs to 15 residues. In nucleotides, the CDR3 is TGCAGTGCTAGCCAGCGGGGGGGCACCAAAAACATTCAGTACTTC. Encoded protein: CSASQRGGTKNIQYF.

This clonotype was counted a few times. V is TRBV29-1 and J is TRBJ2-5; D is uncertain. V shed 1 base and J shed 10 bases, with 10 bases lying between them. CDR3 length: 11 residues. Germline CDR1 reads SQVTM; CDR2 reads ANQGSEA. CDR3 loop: CSVEATRGQYF. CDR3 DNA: TGCAGCGTTGAAGCGACCCGAGGCCAGTACTTC.

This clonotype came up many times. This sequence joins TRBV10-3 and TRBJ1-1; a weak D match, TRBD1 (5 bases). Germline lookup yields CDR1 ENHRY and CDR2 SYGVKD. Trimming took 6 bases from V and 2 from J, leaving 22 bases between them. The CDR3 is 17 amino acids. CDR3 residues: CAIREIGTKIPNTEAFF. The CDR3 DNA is TGTGCCATCAGGGAAATCGGGACGAAAATTCCAAACACTGAAGCTTTCTTT.

Written as DNA, the CDR3 is TGTGCCAGCACGGCCGGGACAGGGATGCAGTTCTTC. Translated: CASTAGTGMQFF. V is TRBV25-1 and J is TRBJ2-1; 9 bases agree with TRBD1. Trimming at V came to 7 bases and at J to 12 bases, leaving 7 bases not matched to a gene. The germline V gene has CDR1 MGHDK and CDR2 SYGVNS. This CDR3 contains 12 residues.